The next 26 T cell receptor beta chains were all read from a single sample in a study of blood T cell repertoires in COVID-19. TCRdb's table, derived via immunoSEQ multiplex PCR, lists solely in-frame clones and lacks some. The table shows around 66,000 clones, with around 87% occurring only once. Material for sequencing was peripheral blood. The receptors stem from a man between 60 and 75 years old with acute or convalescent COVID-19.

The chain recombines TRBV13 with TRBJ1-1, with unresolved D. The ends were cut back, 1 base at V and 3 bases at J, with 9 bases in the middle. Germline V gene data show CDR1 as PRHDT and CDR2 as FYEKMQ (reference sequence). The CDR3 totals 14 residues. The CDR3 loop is CASSLVGVHTEAFF. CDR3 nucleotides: TGTGCCAGCAGCTTAGTCGGTGTTCACACTGAAGCTTTCTTT. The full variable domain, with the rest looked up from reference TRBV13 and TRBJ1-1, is AAGVIQSPRHLIKEKRETATLKCYPIPRHDTVYWYQQGPGQDPQFLISFYEKMQSDKGSIPDRFSAQQFSDYHSELNMSSLELGDSALYFCASSLVGVHTEAFFGQGTRLTVV.

The CDR3 bases are TGCGCCAGCAGTGAGCAGGGGGCATATGGCTACACCTTC. Translating gives CASSEQGAYGYTF. V gene TRBV10-1 combines with J gene TRBJ1-2; 8 bases agree with TRBD1. Per the germline V gene, CDR1 is WNHNN and CDR2 is SYGVQD (reference sequence). The CDR3 runs 13 residues. The V segment lost 2 bases and the J segment 5 bases; nucleotides outside the gene matches: 1.

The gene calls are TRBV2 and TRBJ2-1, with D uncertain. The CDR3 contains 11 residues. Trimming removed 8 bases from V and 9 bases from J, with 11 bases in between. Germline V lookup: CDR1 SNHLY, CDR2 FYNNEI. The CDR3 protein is CASHRVGEQFF. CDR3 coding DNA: TGTGCCAGCCACCGGGTTGGTGAGCAGTTCTTC.

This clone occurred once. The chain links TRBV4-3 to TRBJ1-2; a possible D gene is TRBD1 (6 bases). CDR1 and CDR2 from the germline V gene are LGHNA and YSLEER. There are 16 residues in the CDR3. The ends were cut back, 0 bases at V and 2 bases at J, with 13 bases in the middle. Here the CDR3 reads CASSQDWGQGNYGYTF. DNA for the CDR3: TGCGCCAGCAGCCAAGATTGGGGGCAGGGAAACTATGGCTACACCTTC.

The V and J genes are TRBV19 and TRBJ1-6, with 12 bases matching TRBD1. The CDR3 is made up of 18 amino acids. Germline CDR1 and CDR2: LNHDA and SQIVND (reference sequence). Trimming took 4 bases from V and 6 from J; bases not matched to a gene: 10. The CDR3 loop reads CASSNRDRGPGSNSPLHF. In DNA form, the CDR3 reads TGTGCCAGTAGTAACCGGGACAGGGGGCCCGGATCTAATTCACCCCTCCACTTT.

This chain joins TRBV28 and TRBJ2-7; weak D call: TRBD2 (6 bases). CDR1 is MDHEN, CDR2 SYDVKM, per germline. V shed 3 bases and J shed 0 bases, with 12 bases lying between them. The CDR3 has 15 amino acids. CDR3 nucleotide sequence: TGTGCCAGCAGTTTGGGCCGGGGGATCTCCTACGAGCAGTACTTC. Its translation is CASSLGRGISYEQYF.

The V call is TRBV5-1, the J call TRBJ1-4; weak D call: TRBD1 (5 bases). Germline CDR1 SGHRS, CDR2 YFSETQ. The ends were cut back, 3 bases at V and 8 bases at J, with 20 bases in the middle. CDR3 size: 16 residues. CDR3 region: CASSSLFGGTVEKLFF. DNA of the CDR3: TGCGCCAGCAGCTCCCTCTTCGGGGGGACTGTGGAAAAACTGTTTTTT.

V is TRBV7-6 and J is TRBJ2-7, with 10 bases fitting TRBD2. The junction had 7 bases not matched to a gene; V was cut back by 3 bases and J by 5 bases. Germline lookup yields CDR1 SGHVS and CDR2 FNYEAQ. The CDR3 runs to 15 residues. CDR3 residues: CASSLGSSGGNEQYF. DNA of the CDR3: TGTGCCAGCAGCTTGGGGTCTAGCGGGGGCAACGAGCAGTACTTC. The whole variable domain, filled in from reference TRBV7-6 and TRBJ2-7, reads GAGVSQSPRYKVTKRGQDVALRCDPISGHVSLYWYRQALGQGPEFLTYFNYEAQQDKSGLPNDRFSAERPEGSISTLTIQRTEQRDSAMYRCASSLGSSGGNEQYFGPGTRLTVT.

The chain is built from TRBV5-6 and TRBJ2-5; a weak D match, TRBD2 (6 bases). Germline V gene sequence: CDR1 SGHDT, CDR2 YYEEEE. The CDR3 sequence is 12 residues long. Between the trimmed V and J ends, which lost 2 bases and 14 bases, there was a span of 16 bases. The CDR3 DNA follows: TGTGCCAGCAGCTTCCCCGGGACTCCCTCCTACTTC. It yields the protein CASSFPGTPSYF.

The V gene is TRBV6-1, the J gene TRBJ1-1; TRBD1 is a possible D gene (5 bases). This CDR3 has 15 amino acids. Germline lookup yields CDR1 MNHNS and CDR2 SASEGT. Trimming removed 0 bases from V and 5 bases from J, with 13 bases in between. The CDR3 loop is CASSEAGEVGTEAFF. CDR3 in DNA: TGTGCCAGCAGTGAAGCAGGGGAAGTAGGGACTGAAGCTTTCTTT.

CDR3 DNA sequence: TGTGCCAGCAGCGTAGCAGCACAGGGTGCCTACGAGCAGTACTTC. It specifies CASSVAAQGAYEQYF. This chain uses TRBV9 with TRBJ2-7; tentative D call: TRBD1 (6 bases). This CDR3 is 15 amino acids long. V lost 0 bases and J lost 2, with 12 bases in between. Germline V CDR1 and CDR2: SGDLS, YYNGEE.

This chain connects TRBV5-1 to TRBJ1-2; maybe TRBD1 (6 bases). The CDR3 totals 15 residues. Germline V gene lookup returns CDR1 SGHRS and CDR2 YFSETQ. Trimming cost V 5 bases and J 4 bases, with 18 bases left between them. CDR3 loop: CASSLTARGIYGYTF. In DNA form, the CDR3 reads TGCGCCAGCAGTCTGACGGCCAGGGGTATCTATGGCTACACCTTC.

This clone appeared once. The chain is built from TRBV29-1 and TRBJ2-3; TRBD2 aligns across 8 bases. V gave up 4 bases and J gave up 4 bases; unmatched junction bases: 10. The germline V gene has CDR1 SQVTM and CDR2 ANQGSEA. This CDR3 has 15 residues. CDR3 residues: CSVAGGTRISDTQYF. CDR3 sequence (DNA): TGCAGCGTTGCTGGGGGGACTAGGATTTCAGATACGCAGTATTTT.

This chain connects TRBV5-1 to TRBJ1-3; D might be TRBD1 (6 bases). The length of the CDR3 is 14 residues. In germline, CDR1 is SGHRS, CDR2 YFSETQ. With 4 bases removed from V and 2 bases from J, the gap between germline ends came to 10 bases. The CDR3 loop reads CASSPGQAGNTIYF. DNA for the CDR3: TGCGCCAGCAGCCCGGGACAAGCTGGAAACACCATATATTTT.

The CDR3 nucleotides read TGTGCCAGCAGCCAGAACAGGGGGGAAGGCACTGAAGCTTTCTTT. Amino acids: CASSQNRGEGTEAFF. This chain joins TRBV7-2 and TRBJ1-1; 8 bases agree with TRBD1. V trimming: 5 bases; J trimming: 4 bases; junction bases outside the gene matches: 9. This CDR3 is built from 15 residues. CDR1 is SGHTA and CDR2 is FQGNSA in the germline V gene.

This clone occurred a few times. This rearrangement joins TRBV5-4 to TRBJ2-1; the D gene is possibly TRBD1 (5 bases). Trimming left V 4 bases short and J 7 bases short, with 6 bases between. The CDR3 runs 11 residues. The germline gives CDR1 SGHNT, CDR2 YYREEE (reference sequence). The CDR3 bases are TGTGCCAGCAGCCCAGGGAATGAGCAGTTCTTC. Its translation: CASSPGNEQFF.

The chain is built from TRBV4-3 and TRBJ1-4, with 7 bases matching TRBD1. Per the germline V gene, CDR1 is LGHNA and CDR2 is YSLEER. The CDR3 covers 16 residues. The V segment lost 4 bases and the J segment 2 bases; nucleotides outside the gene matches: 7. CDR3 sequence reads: CASSLTRDSTNEKLFF. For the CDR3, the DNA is TGCGCCAGCAGCCTGACGAGGGACAGCACTAATGAAAAACTGTTTTTT.

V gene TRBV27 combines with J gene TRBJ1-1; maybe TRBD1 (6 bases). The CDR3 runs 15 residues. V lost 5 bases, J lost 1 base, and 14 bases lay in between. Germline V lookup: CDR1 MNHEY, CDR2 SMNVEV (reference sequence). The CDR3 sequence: CASSPNRVRNTEAFF. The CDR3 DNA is TGTGCCAGCAGTCCAAACAGGGTGAGGAACACTGAAGCTTTCTTT.

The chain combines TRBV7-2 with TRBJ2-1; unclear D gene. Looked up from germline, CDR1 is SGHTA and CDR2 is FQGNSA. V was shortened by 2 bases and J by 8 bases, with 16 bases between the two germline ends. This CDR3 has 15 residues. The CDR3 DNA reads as TGTGCCAGCAGCTTAAACGTGGTGGGCACCGATGAGCAGTTCTTC. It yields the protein CASSLNVVGTDEQFF.

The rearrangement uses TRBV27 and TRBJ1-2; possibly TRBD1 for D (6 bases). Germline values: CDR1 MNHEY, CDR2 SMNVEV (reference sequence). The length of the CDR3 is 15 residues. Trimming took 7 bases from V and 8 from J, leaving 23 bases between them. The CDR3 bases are TGTGCCAGCACGTCGCAGGGGTCAGCCCTGGGGGGCTACACCTTC. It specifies CASTSQGSALGGYTF.

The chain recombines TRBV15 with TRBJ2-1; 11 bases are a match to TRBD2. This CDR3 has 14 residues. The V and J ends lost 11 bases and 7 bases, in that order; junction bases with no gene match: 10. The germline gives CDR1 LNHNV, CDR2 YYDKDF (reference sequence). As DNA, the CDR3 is TGTGCCTCCGCCGAGACTAGCGGGGAAAATGAGCAGTTCTTC. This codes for CASAETSGENEQFF.

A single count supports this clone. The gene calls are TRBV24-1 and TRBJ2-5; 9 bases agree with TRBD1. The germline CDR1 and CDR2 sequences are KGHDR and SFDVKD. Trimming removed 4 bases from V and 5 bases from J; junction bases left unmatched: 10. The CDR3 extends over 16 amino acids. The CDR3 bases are TGTGCCACCAGTGAATCCGGGACAGGGTATTCGGAGACCCAGTACTTC. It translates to CATSESGTGYSETQYF.

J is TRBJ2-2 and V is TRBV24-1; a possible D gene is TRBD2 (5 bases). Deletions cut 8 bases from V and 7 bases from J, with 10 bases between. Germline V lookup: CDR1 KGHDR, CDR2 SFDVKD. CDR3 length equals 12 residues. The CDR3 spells CATTEGNGELFF. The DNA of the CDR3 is TGTGCCACCACAGAGGGTAACGGGGAGCTGTTTTTT.

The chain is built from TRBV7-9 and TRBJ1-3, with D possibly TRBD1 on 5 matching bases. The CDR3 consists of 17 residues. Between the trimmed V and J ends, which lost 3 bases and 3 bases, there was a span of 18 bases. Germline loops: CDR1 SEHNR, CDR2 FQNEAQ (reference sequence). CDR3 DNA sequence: TGTGCCAGCAGCTTCTACAATGGGAAGGGACTTGGAAACACCATATATTTT. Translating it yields CASSFYNGKGLGNTIYF.

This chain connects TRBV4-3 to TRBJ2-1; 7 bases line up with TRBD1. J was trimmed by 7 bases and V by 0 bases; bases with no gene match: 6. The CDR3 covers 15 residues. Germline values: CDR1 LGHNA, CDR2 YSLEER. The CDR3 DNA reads TGCGCCAGCAGCCAAGATGGGAGACAGGGTAATGAGCAGTTCTTC. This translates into CASSQDGRQGNEQFF.

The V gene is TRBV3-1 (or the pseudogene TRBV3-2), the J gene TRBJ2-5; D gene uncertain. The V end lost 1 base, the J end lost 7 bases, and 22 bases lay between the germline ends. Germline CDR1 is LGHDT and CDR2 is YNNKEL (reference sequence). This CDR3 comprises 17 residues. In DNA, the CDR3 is TGTGCCAGCAGCCAAGGGCTACGAGCGATCCCTTCTGGGACCCAGTACTTC. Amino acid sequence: CASSQGLRAIPSGTQYF.